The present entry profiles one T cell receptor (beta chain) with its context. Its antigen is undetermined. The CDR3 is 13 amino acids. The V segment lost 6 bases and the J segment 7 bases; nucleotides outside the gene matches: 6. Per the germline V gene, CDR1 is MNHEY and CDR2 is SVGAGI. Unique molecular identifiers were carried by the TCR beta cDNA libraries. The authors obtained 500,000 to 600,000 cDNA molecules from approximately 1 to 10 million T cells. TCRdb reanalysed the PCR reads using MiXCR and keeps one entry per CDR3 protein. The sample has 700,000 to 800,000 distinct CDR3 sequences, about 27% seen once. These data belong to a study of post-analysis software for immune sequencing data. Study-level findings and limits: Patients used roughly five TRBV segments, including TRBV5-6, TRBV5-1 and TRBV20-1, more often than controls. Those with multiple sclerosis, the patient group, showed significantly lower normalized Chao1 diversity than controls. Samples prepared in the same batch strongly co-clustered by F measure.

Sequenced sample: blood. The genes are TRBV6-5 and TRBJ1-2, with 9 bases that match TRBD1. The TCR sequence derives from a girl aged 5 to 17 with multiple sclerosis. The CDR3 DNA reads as TGTGCCAGCAGCTCCGGGACAGGGTTTGGCTACACCTTC. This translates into CASSSGTGFGYTF.